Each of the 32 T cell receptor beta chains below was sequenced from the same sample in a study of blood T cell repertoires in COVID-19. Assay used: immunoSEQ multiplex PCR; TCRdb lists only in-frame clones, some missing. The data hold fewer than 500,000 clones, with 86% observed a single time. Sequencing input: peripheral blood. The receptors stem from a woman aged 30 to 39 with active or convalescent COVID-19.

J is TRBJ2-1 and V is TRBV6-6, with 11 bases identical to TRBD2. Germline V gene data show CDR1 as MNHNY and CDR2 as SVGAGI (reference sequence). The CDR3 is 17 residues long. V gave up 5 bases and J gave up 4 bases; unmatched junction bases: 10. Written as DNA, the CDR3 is TGTGCCAGCAGTCTATCCCCGGGACTAGCGGATTACAATGAGCAGTTCTTC. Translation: CASSLSPGLADYNEQFF.

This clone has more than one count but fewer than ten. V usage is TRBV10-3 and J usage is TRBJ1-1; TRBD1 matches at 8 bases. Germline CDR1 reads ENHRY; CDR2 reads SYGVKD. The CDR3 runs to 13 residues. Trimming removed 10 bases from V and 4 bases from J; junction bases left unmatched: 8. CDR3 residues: CATGTGASTEAFF. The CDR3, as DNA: TGTGCCACGGGGACAGGAGCGAGCACTGAAGCTTTCTTT.

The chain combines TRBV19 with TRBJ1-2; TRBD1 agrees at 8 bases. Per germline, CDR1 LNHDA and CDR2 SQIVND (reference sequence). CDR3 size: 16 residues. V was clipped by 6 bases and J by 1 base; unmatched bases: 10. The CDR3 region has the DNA TGTGCCAGTAGACCTGACAGGGGCTTATATAACTATGGCTACACCTTC. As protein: CASRPDRGLYNYGYTF.

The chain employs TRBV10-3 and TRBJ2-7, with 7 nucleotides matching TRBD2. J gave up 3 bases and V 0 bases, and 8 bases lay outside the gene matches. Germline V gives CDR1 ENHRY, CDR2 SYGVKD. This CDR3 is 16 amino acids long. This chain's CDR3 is CAISESTSGRGYEQYF. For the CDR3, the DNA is TGTGCCATCAGTGAGTCGACGTCGGGGAGGGGCTACGAGCAGTACTTC.

CDR3 loop: CASSFIRTSYNEQFF. CDR3 DNA sequence: TGTGCCAGCAGTTTTATAAGGACATCCTACAATGAGCAGTTCTTC. The chain combines TRBV28 with TRBJ2-1; weak D call: TRBD1 (5 bases). V was trimmed by 3 bases and J by 1 base, leaving 10 bases between them. The CDR3 spans 15 residues. Germline CDR1 is MDHEN and CDR2 is SYDVKM.

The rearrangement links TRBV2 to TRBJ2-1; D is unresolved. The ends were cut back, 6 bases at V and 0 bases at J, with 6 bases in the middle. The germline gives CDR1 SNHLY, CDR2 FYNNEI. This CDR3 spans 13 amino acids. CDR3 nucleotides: TGTGCCAGCAGCCTTTTCTCCTACAATGAGCAGTTCTTC. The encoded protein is CASSLFSYNEQFF.

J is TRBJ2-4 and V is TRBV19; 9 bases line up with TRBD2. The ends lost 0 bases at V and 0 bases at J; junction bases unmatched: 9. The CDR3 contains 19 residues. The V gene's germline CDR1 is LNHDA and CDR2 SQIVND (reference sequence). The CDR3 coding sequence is TGTGCCAGTAGTATAGAAGGCGGGGGGGCCGTGCTAGCCAAAAACATTCAGTACTTC. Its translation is CASSIEGGGAVLAKNIQYF. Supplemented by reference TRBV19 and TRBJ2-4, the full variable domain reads DGGITQSPKYLFRKEGQNVTLSCEQNLNHDAMYWYRQDPGQGLRLIYYSQIVNDFQKGDIAEGYSVSREKKESFPLTVTSAQKNPTAFYLCASSIEGGGAVLAKNIQYFGAGTRLSVL.

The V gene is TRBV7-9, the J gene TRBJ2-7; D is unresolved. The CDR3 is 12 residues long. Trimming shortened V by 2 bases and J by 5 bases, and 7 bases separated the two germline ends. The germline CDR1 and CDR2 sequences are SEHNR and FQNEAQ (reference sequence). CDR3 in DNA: TGTGCCAGCAGCTTATCAGGCAACGAGCAGTACTTC. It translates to CASSLSGNEQYF.

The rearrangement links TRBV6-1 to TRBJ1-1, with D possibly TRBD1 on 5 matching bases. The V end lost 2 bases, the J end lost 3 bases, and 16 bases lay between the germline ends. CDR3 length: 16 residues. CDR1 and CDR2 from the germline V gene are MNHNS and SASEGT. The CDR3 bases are TGTGCCAGCAGTGAACTTGGAGGGATGGGGGACACTGAAGCTTTCTTT. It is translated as CASSELGGMGDTEAFF.

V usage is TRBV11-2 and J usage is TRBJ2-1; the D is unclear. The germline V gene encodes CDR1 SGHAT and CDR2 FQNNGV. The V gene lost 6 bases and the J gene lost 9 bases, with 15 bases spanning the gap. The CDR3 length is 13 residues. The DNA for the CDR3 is TGTGCCAGCAGTCAACTACTTAGGAGTGAGCAGTTCTTC. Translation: CASSQLLRSEQFF.

The chain's CDR3 is CASSGGGREQYF. CDR3 nucleotides: TGTGCCAGCAGTGGGGGCGGGCGCGAGCAGTACTTC. The chain has TRBV28 and TRBJ2-7; possibly TRBD1 for D (6 bases). Germline CDR1 is MDHEN and CDR2 is SYDVKM. The V end was cut by 5 bases, the J end by 6 bases, with 11 bases between. The CDR3 is made up of 12 amino acids.

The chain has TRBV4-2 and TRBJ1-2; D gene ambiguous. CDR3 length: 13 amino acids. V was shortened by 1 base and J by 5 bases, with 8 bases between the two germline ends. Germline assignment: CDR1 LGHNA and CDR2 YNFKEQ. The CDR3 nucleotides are TGTGCCAGCAGCCAAGGGTTCGGGTATGGCTACACCTTC. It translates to CASSQGFGYGYTF.

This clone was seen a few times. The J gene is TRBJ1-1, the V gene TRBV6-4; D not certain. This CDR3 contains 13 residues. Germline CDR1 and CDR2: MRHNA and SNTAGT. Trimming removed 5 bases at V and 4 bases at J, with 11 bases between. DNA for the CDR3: TGTGCCAGCAGTCCTCGGGAGAGCACTGAAGCTTTCTTT. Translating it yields CASSPRESTEAFF.

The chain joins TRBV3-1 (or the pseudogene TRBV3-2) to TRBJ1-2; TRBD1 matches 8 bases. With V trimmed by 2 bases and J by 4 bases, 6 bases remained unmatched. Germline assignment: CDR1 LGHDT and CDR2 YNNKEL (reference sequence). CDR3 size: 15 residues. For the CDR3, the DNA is TGTGCCAGCAGCCAATTGACAGGGGCGGGCTATGGCTACACCTTC. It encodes CASSQLTGAGYGYTF.

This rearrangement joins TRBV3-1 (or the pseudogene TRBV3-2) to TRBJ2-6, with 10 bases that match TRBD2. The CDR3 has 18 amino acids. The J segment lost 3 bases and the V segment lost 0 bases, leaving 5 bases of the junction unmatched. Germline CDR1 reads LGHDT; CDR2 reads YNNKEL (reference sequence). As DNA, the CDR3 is TGTGCCAGCAGCCAAGAAAGGCTAGCGGGGGTTGGGGCCAACGTCCTGACTTTC. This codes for CASSQERLAGVGANVLTF.

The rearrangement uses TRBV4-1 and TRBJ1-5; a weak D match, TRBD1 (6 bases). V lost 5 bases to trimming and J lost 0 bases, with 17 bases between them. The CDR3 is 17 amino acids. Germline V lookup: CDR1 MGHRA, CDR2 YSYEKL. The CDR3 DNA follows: TGCGCCAGCAGCTACGGGGCAGGGGCTTATAGCAATCAGCCCCAGCATTTT. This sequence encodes CASSYGAGAYSNQPQHF.

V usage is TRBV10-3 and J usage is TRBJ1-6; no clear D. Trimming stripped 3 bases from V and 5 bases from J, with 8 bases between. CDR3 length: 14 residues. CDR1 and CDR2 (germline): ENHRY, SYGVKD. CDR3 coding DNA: TGTGCCATCAGTGATACAGAGAATAATTCACCCCTCCACTTT. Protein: CAISDTENNSPLHF.

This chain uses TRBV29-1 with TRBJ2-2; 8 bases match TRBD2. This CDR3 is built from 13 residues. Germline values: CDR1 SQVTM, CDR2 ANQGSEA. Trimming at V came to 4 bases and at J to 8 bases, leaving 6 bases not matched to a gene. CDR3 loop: CSVAASGPGELFF. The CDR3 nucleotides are TGCAGCGTTGCAGCTAGCGGGCCGGGGGAGCTGTTTTTT.

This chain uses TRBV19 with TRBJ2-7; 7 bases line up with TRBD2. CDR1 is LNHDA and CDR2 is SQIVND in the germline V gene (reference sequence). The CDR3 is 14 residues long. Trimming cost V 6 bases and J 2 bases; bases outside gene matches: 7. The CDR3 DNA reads TGTGCCAGTAGGTTAACTAGCGTCACCTACGAGCAGTACTTC. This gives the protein CASRLTSVTYEQYF.

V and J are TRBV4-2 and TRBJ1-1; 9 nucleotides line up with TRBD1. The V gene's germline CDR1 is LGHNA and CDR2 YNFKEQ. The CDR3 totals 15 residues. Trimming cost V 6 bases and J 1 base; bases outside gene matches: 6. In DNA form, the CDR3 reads TGTGCCAGCAGTCACTCGGACAGGGGGAACACTGAAGCTTTCTTT. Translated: CASSHSDRGNTEAFF.

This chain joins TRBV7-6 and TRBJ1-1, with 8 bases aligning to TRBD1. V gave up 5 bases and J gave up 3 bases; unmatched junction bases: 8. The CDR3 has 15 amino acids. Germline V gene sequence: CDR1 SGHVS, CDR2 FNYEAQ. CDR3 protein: CASSPPGGAYTEAFF. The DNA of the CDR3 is TGTGCCAGCAGCCCCCCAGGGGGCGCGTACACTGAAGCTTTCTTT.

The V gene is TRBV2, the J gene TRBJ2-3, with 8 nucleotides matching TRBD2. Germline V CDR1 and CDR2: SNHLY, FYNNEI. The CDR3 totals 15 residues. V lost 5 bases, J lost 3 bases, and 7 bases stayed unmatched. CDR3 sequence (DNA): TGTGCCAGCAGTTACTATAGCGGGGTAACAGATACGCAGTATTTT. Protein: CASSYYSGVTDTQYF.

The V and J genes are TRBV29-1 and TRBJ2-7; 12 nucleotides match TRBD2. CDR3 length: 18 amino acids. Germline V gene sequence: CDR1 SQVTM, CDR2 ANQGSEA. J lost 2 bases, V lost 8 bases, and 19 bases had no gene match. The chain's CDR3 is CSPRGKPGLAGRTYEQYF. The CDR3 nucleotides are TGCAGCCCAAGAGGAAAGCCGGGACTAGCGGGCCGAACCTACGAGCAGTACTTC.

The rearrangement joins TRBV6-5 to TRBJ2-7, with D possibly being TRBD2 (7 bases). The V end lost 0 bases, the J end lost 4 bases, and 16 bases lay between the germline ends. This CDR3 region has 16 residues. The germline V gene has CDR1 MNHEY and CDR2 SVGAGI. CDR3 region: CASSYSGGGGGYEQYF. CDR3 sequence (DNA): TGTGCCAGCAGTTACTCCGGAGGGGGGGGTGGTTACGAGCAGTACTTC.

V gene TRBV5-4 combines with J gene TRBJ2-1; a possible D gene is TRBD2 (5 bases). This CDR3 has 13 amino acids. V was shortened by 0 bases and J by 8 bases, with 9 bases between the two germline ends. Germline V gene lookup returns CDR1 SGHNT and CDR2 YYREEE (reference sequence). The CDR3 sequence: CASSLAGKHEQFF. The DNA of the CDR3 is TGTGCCAGCAGCTTGGCGGGGAAGCATGAGCAGTTCTTC. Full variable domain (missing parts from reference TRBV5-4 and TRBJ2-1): ETGVTQSPTHLIKTRGQQVTLRCSSQSGHNTVSWYQQALGQGPQFIFQYYREEENGRGNFPPRFSGLQFPNYSSELNVNALELDDSALYLCASSLAGKHEQFFGPGTRLTVL.

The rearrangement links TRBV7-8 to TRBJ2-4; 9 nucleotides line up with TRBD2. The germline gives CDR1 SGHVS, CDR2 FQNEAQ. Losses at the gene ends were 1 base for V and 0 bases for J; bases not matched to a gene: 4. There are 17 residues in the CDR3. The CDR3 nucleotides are TGTGCCAGCAGCTTAGGACGCGGGGGGGAAGCCAAAAACATTCAGTACTTC. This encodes CASSLGRGGEAKNIQYF. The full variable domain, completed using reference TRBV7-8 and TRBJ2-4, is GAGVSQSPRYKVAKRGQDVALRCDPISGHVSLFWYQQALGQGPEFLTYFQNEAQLDKSGLPSDRFFAERPEGSVSTLKIQRTQQEDSAVYLCASSLGRGGEAKNIQYFGAGTRLSVL.

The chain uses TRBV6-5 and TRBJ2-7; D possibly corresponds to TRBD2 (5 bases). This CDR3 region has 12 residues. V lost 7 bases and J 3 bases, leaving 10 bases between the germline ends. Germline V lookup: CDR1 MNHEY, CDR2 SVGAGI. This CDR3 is CASNRSGYEQYF. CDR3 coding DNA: TGTGCCAGCAACCGCAGCGGCTACGAGCAGTACTTC.

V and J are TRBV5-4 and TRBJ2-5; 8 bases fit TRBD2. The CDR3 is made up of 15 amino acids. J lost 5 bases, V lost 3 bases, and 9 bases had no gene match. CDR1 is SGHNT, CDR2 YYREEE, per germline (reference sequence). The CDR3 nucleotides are TGTGCCAGCAGCTGGACAGCGGGGGACTTGGAGACCCAGTACTTC. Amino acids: CASSWTAGDLETQYF.

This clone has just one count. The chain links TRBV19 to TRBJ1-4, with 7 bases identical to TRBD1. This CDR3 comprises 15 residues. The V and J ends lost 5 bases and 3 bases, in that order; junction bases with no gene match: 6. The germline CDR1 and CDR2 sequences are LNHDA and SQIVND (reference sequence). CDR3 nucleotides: TGTGCCAGTAGTTCCTGGACAGGCCCTAATGAAAAACTGTTTTTT. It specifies CASSSWTGPNEKLFF.

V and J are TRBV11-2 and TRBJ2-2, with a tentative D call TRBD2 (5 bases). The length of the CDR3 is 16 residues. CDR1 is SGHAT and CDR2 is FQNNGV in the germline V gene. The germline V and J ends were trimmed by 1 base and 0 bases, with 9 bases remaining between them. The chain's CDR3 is CASSLAGVTNTGELFF. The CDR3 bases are TGTGCCAGCAGCTTAGCCGGGGTCACGAACACCGGGGAGCTGTTTTTT. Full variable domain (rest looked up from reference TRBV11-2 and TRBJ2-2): EAGVAQSPRYKIIEKRQSVAFWCNPISGHATLYWYQQILGQGPKLLIQFQNNGVVDDSQLPKDRFSAERLKGVDSTLKIQPAKLEDSAVYLCASSLAGVTNTGELFFGEGSRLTVL.

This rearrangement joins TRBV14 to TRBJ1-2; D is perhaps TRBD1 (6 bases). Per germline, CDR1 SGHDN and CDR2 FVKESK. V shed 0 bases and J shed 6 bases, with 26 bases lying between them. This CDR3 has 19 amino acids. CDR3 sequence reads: CASSQDGQTGPGALNGYTF. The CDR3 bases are TGTGCCAGCAGCCAAGATGGCCAGACAGGCCCAGGGGCCCTGAATGGCTACACCTTC.

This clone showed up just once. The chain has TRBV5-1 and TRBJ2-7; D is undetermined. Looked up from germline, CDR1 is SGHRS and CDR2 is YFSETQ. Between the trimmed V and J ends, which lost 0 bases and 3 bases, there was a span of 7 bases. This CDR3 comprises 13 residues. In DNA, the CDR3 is TGCGCCAGCAGCTTGGACTCTCTCTACGAGCAGTACTTC. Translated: CASSLDSLYEQYF.